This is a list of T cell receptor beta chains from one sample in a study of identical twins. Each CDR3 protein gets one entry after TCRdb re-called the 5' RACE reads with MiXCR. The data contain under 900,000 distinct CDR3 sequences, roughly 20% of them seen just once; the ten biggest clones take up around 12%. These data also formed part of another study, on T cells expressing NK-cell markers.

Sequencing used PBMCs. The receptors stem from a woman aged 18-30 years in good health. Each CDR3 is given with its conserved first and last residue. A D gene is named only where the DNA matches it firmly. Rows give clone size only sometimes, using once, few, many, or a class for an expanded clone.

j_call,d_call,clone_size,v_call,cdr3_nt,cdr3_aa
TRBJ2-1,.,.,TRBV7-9,TGTGCCAGCTCGGGCAGGCCCGGCGAGCAGTTCTTC,CASSGRPGEQFF
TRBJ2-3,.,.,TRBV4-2,TGTGCCAGCAGCCAAGATCGCCTCCGCGGGAATACGCAGTATTTT,CASSQDRLRGNTQYF
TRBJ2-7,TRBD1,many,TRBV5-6,TGTGCCAGCAGCTTGTTTTCCTGGGACAGGGGAACGGACGAGCAGTACTTC,CASSLFSWDRGTDEQYF
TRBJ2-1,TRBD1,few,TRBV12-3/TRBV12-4,TGTGCCAGCAGTCCTGGATCCGGGACAGCTAACAATGAGCAGTTCTTC,CASSPGSGTANNEQFF
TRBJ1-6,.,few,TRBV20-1,TGCAGTGCTAGGAGGGAGACACAACCGAATTCACCCCTCCACTTT,CSARRETQPNSPLHF
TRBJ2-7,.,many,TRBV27,TGTGCCAGCAGTCCCCGGACGGACTACGAGCAGTACTTC,CASSPRTDYEQYF
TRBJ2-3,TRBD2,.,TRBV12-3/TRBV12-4,TGTGCCAGCAGTGACCCGGGAGGGTACACAGATACGCAGTATTTT,CASSDPGGYTDTQYF
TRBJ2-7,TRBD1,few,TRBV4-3,TGCGCCAGCAGCCAAGGATTTAGGACAGGGCTCTCCTACGAGCAGTACTTC,CASSQGFRTGLSYEQYF
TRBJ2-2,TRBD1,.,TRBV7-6,TGTGCCAGCAGCTCGCCGAACAGGGGAGAAAAGCTGTTTTTT,CASSSPNRGEKLFF
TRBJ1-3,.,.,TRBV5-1,TGCGCCAGCAGCTTGGCTCTGGGTGGAAACACCATATATTTT,CASSLALGGNTIYF
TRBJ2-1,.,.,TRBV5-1,TGCGCCAGCAGCTTGGGGGGCCTTAACAATGAGCAGTTCTTC,CASSLGGLNNEQFF
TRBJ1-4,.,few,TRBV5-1,TGCGCCAGCAGCTTGTATGGGGCCCCGGGCGAAAAACTGTTTTTT,CASSLYGAPGEKLFF
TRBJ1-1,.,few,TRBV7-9,TGTGCCAGCAGCCTCAACTTAGAACAAGCTTTCTTT,CASSLNLEQAFF
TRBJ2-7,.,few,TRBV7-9,TGTGCCAGCAGCTCCCCGCGGGGCCACGAGCAGTACTTC,CASSSPRGHEQYF
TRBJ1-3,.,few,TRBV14,TGTGCCAGCAGCCCCCTCACACGGTCCGGAAACACCATATATTTT,CASSPLTRSGNTIYF
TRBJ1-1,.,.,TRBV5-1,TGCGCCAGCAGTCTCTTTGGGGGATCGAACACTGAAGCTTTCTTT,CASSLFGGSNTEAFF
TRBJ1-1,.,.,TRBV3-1,TGTGCCAGCAGCCAAGCCGGTGGCAAGACTGAAGCTTTCTTT,CASSQAGGKTEAFF
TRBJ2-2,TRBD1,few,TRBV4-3,TGCGCCAGCAGCCAGGCCCCCACAGGGGGCACCGGGGAGCTGTTTTTT,CASSQAPTGGTGELFF
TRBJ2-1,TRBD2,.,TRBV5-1,TGCGCCAGCAGCTTCCTTAGCGGGGGGAATGAGCAGTTCTTC,CASSFLSGGNEQFF
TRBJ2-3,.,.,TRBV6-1,TGTGCCAGCAGTGATTCCACTCGGAGGGGGGATACGCAGTATTTT,CASSDSTRRGDTQYF
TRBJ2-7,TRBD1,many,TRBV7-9,TGTGCCAGCAGCCTGACAGGGGTAAACTACGAGCAGTACTTC,CASSLTGVNYEQYF
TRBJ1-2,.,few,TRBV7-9,TGTGCCAGCAGCTTATCAGGGGCCATTAACTATGGCTACACCTTC,CASSLSGAINYGYTF
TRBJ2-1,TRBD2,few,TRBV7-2,TGTGCCAGCAGCTTAGATAGCGGGAATCGGAATGAGCAGTTCTTC,CASSLDSGNRNEQFF
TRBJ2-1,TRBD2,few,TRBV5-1,TGCGCCAGCACCGAAAGCGGGAGTGATGAGCAGTTCTTC,CASTESGSDEQFF
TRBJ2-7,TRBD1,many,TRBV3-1,TGTGCCAGCAGTCACAGGGGCTACGAGCAGTACTTC,CASSHRGYEQYF
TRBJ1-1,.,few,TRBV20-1,TGCAGTGCCCTGGACGAGGTTGGCACTGAAGCTTTCTTT,CSALDEVGTEAFF
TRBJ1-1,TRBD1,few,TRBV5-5,TGTGCCAGCAGCATAACCGACAGGGAGGGGGTGAACACTGAAGCTTTCTTT,CASSITDREGVNTEAFF
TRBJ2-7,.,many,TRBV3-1,TGTGCCAGCAGCCAAGATGTGGCTTACAGCAGCTACGAGCAGTACTTC,CASSQDVAYSSYEQYF
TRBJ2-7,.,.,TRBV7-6,TGTGCCAGCAGCTTAGTTTCCCCCCGGCCCGAATGGCACTACGAGCAGTACTTC,CASSLVSPRPEWHYEQYF
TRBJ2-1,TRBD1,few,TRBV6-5,TGTGCCAGCATGACAGGGGTCTATGAGCAGTTCTTC,CASMTGVYEQFF
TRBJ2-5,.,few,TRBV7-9,TGTGCCAGCAGCAACGTGGTAGGGGGAATAGAGACCCAGTACTTC,CASSNVVGGIETQYF
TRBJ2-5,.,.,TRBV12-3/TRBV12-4,TGTGCCAGCAGTTTAGTCGGGAAGTTCGAAGAGACCCAGTACTTC,CASSLVGKFEETQYF
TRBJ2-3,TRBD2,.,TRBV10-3,TGTGCCATCAGTGACTTTGGACGGACTAGCGGGAACACCTGGTCCGCAGATACGCAGTATTTT,CAISDFGRTSGNTWSADTQYF